The TCR beta chain described here comes from a study of PD-1 blockade in classical Hodgkin lymphoma. Trimming stripped 0 bases from V and 2 bases from J, with 8 bases between. The germline V gene encodes CDR1 SEHNR and CDR2 FQNEAQ (reference sequence). The CDR3 is 15 amino acids. Described time point: newly diagnosed, previously untreated cHL patient sample. The method was immunoSEQ multiplex PCR; TCRdb's version includes in-frame clones alone and lacks a portion of them. This sample yields around 50,000 clones, of which roughly 93% are seen a single time; around 5% belongs to the top ten. V usage is TRBV7-9 and J usage is TRBJ2-1; a weak D match, TRBD2 (5 bases). The origin of this receptor is a human donor with classical Hodgkin lymphoma. Sequencing input: peripheral blood mononuclear cells (PBMCs). The CDR3 coding sequence is TGTGCCAGCAGCTTAGCGGGAGCCACCTACAATGAGCAGTTCTTC. Translation: CASSLAGATYNEQFF.